Presented here are 10 T cell receptor beta chains from one specimen sequenced in a study of TIL therapy for anti-PD-1-resistant metastatic lung cancer. Sequencing used immunoSEQ v3. Libraries were prepared by immunoSEQ multiplex PCR; TCRdb keeps only in-frame clonotypes and omits some of them. The sample carries tens of thousands of clones, 70% to 75% recorded once. The time point here: pre-treatment sample, taken before nivolumab and TIL therapy. The material sequenced was blood, taken at baseline. Source of these receptors: a person aged 25-85 years with non-small cell lung cancer.

The rearrangement joins TRBV4-2 to TRBJ1-5; no reliable D call. The ends were cut back, 4 bases at V and 6 bases at J, with 16 bases in the middle. Germline lookup yields CDR1 LGHNA and CDR2 YNFKEQ. CDR3 length equals 15 residues. CDR3 nucleotides: TGTGCCAGCAGCCTTGCGGGGTTCCTGGGTCAGCCCCAGCATTTT. Translation gives CASSLAGFLGQPQHF.

The rearrangement joins TRBV5-1 to TRBJ2-7, with D unresolved. The germline CDR1 and CDR2 sequences are SGHRS and YFSETQ. The CDR3 runs to 12 residues. Trimming cost V 0 bases and J 2 bases, with 3 bases left between them. In DNA form, the CDR3 reads TGCGCCAGCAGCTTGGAACCCTACGAGCAGTACTTC. Translating it yields CASSLEPYEQYF.

The chain recombines TRBV27 with TRBJ2-5; 8 bases map to TRBD2. V was clipped by 8 bases and J by 2 bases; unmatched bases: 7. CDR1 is MNHEY and CDR2 is SMNVEV in the germline V gene (reference sequence). CDR3 size: 14 residues. CDR3 in amino acids: CASAGTRRQETQYF. The CDR3 region has the DNA TGTGCCAGCGCCGGGACTAGGAGGCAAGAGACCCAGTACTTC.

The V and J genes are TRBV6-5 and TRBJ1-1; D gene unclear. The V gene lost 3 bases and the J gene lost 1 base, with 6 bases spanning the gap. The CDR3 totals 13 residues. CDR1 is MNHEY, CDR2 SVGAGI, per germline. CDR3 amino acids: CASSYRANTEAFF. DNA of the CDR3: TGTGCCAGCAGTTATCGGGCGAACACTGAAGCTTTCTTT.

The V gene is TRBV25-1, the J gene TRBJ2-7; 10 bases map to TRBD1. With V trimmed by 7 bases and J by 1 base, 10 bases remained unmatched. There are 16 residues in the CDR3. Germline lookup yields CDR1 MGHDK and CDR2 SYGVNS. CDR3 sequence: CASTYTGQGLSYEQYF. The CDR3 DNA reads TGTGCCAGCACCTACACGGGACAGGGGTTATCCTACGAGCAGTACTTC.

This chain uses TRBV9 with TRBJ2-1; no firm D call. This CDR3 has 15 residues. Germline CDR1 reads SGDLS; CDR2 reads YYNGEE. V lost 1 base, J lost 1 base, and 9 bases lay in between. The CDR3 protein is CASSVSELSYNEQFF. CDR3 DNA sequence: TGTGCCAGCAGCGTATCAGAATTATCCTACAATGAGCAGTTCTTC.

The chain employs TRBV9 and TRBJ1-2; D is perhaps TRBD1 (5 bases). There are 12 residues in the CDR3. In germline, CDR1 is SGDLS, CDR2 YYNGEE. V dropped 7 bases and J dropped 4 bases, with 11 bases sitting between them. The CDR3 DNA sequence: TGTGCCAGCCAGGGCGGGGTCTATGGCTACACCTTC. Translation: CASQGGVYGYTF. Full variable domain (remainder filled in from reference TRBV9 and TRBJ1-2): DSGVTQTPKHLITATGQRVTLRCSPRSGDLSVYWYQQSLDQGLQFLIQYYNGEERAKGNILERFSAQQFPDLHSELNLSSLELGDSALYFCASQGGVYGYTFGSGTRLTVV.

This clone has a handful of counts. The chain combines TRBV6-4 with TRBJ1-1; D gene ambiguous. Germline values: CDR1 MRHNA, CDR2 SNTAGT. V lost 6 bases and J lost 1, with 12 bases in between. The CDR3 runs to 14 residues. CDR3 protein: CASRTTVANTEAFF. As DNA, the CDR3 is TGTGCCAGCAGGACCACAGTGGCGAACACTGAAGCTTTCTTT.

The chain carries TRBV18 and TRBJ1-1; 9 nucleotides align to TRBD1. V lost 5 bases to trimming and J lost 1 base; unmatched junction nucleotides: 8. The CDR3 is made up of 16 amino acids. In germline, CDR1 is KGHSH, CDR2 LQKENI. Written as DNA, the CDR3 is TGTGCCAGCTCATTTGGGACAGGGTCGTCGAACACTGAAGCTTTCTTT. Its protein product is CASSFGTGSSNTEAFF.

With regard to this clone: The conserved phenylalanine or tryptophan is not found at the CDR3 terminus, so this likely reflects a read error. The chain combines TRBV9 with TRBJ1-2, with TRBD1 matching 7 bases. The germline gives CDR1 SGDLS, CDR2 YYNGEE. The CDR3 loop spans 15 amino acids. Trimming cost V 5 bases and J 1 base; bases outside gene matches: 8. CDR3 sequence reads: CASRDTGAHNYGYTL. The CDR3 nucleotides are TGTGCCAGCAGGGATACAGGGGCGCATAACTATGGCTACACCCTC.